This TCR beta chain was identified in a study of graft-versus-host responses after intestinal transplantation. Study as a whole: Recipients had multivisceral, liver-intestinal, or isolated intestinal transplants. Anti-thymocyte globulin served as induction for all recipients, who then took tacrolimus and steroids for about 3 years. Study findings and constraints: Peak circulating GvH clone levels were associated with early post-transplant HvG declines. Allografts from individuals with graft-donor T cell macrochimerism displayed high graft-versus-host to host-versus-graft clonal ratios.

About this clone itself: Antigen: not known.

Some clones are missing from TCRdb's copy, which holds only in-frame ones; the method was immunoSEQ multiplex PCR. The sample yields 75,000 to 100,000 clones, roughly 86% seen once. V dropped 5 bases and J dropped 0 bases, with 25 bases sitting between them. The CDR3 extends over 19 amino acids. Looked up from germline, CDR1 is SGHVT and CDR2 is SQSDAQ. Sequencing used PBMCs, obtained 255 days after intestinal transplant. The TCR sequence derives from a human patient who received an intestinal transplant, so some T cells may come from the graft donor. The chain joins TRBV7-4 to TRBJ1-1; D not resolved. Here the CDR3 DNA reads TGTGCCAGCAGCAGTGCAGGAGGCCCCCCATCTGTTCTGAACACTGAAGCTTTCTTT. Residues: CASSSAGGPPSVLNTEAFF.